Presented here are 26 T cell receptor beta chains from one specimen sequenced in a study of blood T cell repertoires in COVID-19. Repertoires were generated with immunoSEQ multiplex PCR, while TCRdb's copy carries only in-frame clones and drops some. The sample lists roughly 380,000 clones, roughly four fifths occurring once. The specimen sequenced was peripheral blood. The receptors shown here come from a human donor with acute or convalescent COVID-19. The donor label of this sample is uncertain.

The rearrangement joins TRBV10-3 to TRBJ1-2; the match to TRBD1 covers 7 bases. V trimming: 4 bases; J trimming: 0 bases; junction bases outside the gene matches: 2. Germline CDR1 reads ENHRY; CDR2 reads SYGVKD. The CDR3 covers 14 residues. This CDR3 is CAISGQGANYGYTF. The CDR3 nucleotides read TGTGCCATCAGTGGACAGGGTGCTAACTATGGCTACACCTTC.

The DNA of the CDR3 is TGTGCCAGCAGCTTAGCCAGACTAGCGGGGGGATTGACGGATACGCAGTATTTT. Its translation: CASSLARLAGGLTDTQYF. The chain recombines TRBV11-1 with TRBJ2-3; 13 bases agree with TRBD2. Trimming removed 0 bases from V and 6 bases from J; junction bases left unmatched: 9. The CDR3 consists of 18 residues. Germline V gene data show CDR1 as SGHAT and CDR2 as FQDESV (reference sequence).

CDR3 sequence (DNA): TGTGCCAGCAGCTTGGTGCGGGACAATGAGCAGTTCTTC. Encoded protein: CASSLVRDNEQFF. The chain couples TRBV5-4 to TRBJ2-1, with TRBD2 as a possible D gene (5 bases). V was pared by 0 bases and J by 5 bases, with 6 bases between. The CDR3 has 13 amino acids. Germline CDR1 is SGHNT and CDR2 is YYREEE (reference sequence).

The chain carries TRBV7-9 and TRBJ1-5; 7 nucleotides agree with TRBD1. CDR1 and CDR2 from the germline V gene are SEHNR and FQNEAQ (reference sequence). This CDR3 spans 13 amino acids. V lost 5 bases, J lost 12 bases, and 10 bases stayed unmatched. For the CDR3, the DNA is TGTGCCAGCAGCCCTATAGGGGACAGTCGCCAGCATTTT. It translates to CASSPIGDSRQHF.

This chain uses TRBV18 with TRBJ2-7; TRBD1 aligns across 7 bases. Unmatched junction bases numbered 17, after V lost 3 bases and J lost 9 bases. This CDR3 has 16 residues. In germline, CDR1 is KGHSH, CDR2 LQKENI. The CDR3 DNA is TGTGCCAGCTCACCTTCCCGGACAGGAACCCTAGGCGGGCAGTACTTC. This codes for CASSPSRTGTLGGQYF.

The V and J genes are TRBV30 and TRBJ1-1, with D uncertain. Germline V gives CDR1 GTSNPN, CDR2 SVGIG (reference sequence). The V gene lost 3 bases and the J gene lost 11 bases, with 19 bases spanning the gap. This CDR3 is built from 13 residues. For the CDR3, the DNA is TGTGCCTGGAGGGATCCTGGGCAGAGCCGGGCTTTCTTT. Encoded protein: CAWRDPGQSRAFF.

This chain uses TRBV29-1 with TRBJ2-5; TRBD2 is a possible D gene (5 bases). CDR3 length: 10 residues. The ends were cut back, 5 bases at V and 7 bases at J, with 8 bases in the middle. From germline, CDR1 is SQVTM and CDR2 ANQGSEA. CDR3 DNA: TGCAGCGTTTCAGAGGGGACCCAGTACTTC. It is translated as CSVSEGTQYF.

J is TRBJ2-1 and V is TRBV3-1 (or the pseudogene TRBV3-2); D might be TRBD1 (6 bases). V lost 0 bases, J lost 7 bases, and 7 bases lay in between. The CDR3 is 13 residues long. The germline gives CDR1 LGHDT, CDR2 YNNKEL (reference sequence). Here the CDR3 DNA reads TGTGCCAGCAGCCAAGATAGGGGGAATGAGCAGTTCTTC. As protein: CASSQDRGNEQFF.

The chain employs TRBV4-1 and TRBJ2-7, with D possibly matching TRBD1 (6 bases). The V end was cut by 2 bases, the J end by 2 bases, with 19 bases between. The germline V gene has CDR1 MGHRA and CDR2 YSYEKL. The CDR3 length is 17 residues. This CDR3 is CASSQLTTTGIPYEQYF. DNA of the CDR3: TGCGCCAGCAGCCAACTCACCACCACAGGGATTCCCTACGAGCAGTACTTC.

About this clone: The sample carries other DNA sequences with the same CDR3. J is TRBJ1-2 and V is TRBV27, with 10 bases lining up with TRBD1. The CDR3 contains 15 residues. J gave up 4 bases and V 5 bases, and 7 bases lay outside the gene matches. Germline-derived CDR1 and CDR2 are MNHEY and SMNVEV (reference sequence). The DNA for the CDR3 is TGTGCCAGCAGTCCAAGACAGGGGGCTGGCTATGGCTACACCTTC. Translation gives CASSPRQGAGYGYTF.

This clone was detected only a few times. The V gene is TRBV15, the J gene TRBJ1-2; D is unresolved. V was pared by 5 bases and J by 4 bases, with 17 bases between. The germline V gene has CDR1 LNHNV and CDR2 YYDKDF (reference sequence). The CDR3 covers 15 residues. CDR3 nucleotide sequence: TGTGCCACCAGCCGGCCCGTACGAGGCGTCTATGGCTACACCTTC. As protein: CATSRPVRGVYGYTF.

The rearrangement uses TRBV7-9 and TRBJ1-2; D is perhaps TRBD1 (6 bases). The germline V gene has CDR1 SEHNR and CDR2 FQNEAQ (reference sequence). V was clipped by 2 bases and J by 5 bases, with 15 bases between them. The length of the CDR3 is 15 residues. The CDR3, as DNA: TGTGCCAGCAGCTTAACCGGGACAATGGAGTATGGCTACACCTTC. Translation: CASSLTGTMEYGYTF. The full variable domain, in which reference TRBV7-9 and TRBJ1-2 provide the parts outside the CDR3, is DTGVSQNPRHKITKRGQNVTFRCDPISEHNRLYWYRQTLGQGPEFLTYFQNEAQLEKSRLLSDRFSAERPKGSFSTLEIQRTEQGDSAMYLCASSLTGTMEYGYTFGSGTRLTVV.

This chain uses TRBV5-1 with TRBJ2-3; D is possibly TRBD2 (6 bases). The V end was cut by 4 bases, the J end by 6 bases, with 21 bases between. The CDR3 has 16 residues. CDR1 SGHRS and CDR2 YFSETQ come from the germline V gene. The CDR3 region has the DNA TGCGCCAGCAGCCCCCTCGGTGGGGGGACGTGGGATACGCAGTATTTT. Translated: CASSPLGGGTWDTQYF.

V usage is TRBV10-2 and J usage is TRBJ2-7; 9 bases agree with TRBD2. The germline CDR1 and CDR2 sequences are WSHSY and SAAADI. The V gene end was trimmed by 7 bases and the J gene end by 4 bases; junction bases not matched to a gene: 8. The CDR3 sequence is 14 residues long. For the CDR3, the DNA is TGCGCCAGCACCGGCCCAGCGGGGGGTTACGAGCAGTACTTC. It is translated as CASTGPAGGYEQYF.

The V and J genes are TRBV5-6 and TRBJ1-1; TRBD1 matches 8 bases. The V segment lost 3 bases and the J segment 6 bases; nucleotides outside the gene matches: 4. CDR1 is SGHDT, CDR2 YYEEEE, per germline. The CDR3 covers 13 residues. The CDR3 is CASSWTGIAEAFF. The CDR3 DNA sequence: TGTGCCAGCAGCTGGACAGGGATCGCTGAAGCTTTCTTT.

In its sample, this clone was seen many times. The chain joins TRBV2 to TRBJ1-2, with 9 bases that match TRBD1. With V trimmed by 6 bases and J by 8 bases, 4 bases remained unmatched. CDR3 length equals 12 residues. CDR1 and CDR2 (germline): SNHLY, FYNNEI. For the CDR3, the DNA is TGTGCCAGCAGAGGGGACAGGGACGGCTACACCTTC. Its translation: CASRGDRDGYTF.

This clone was seen only once. The rearrangement uses TRBV2 and TRBJ1-5, with TRBD1 matching over 10 bases. From germline, CDR1 is SNHLY and CDR2 FYNNEI. The CDR3 spans 16 residues. Losses at the gene ends were 4 bases for V and 7 bases for J; bases not matched to a gene: 10. CDR3 amino acids: CASSAPGTGAGQPQHF. DNA for the CDR3: TGTGCCAGCAGTGCCCCTGGGACAGGGGCAGGACAGCCCCAGCATTTT.

This sequence joins TRBV9 and TRBJ1-1; tentatively, D is TRBD1 (6 bases). Trimming took 4 bases from V and 0 from J, leaving 13 bases between them. Germline CDR1 is SGDLS and CDR2 is YYNGEE. The CDR3 totals 15 residues. The CDR3: CASSPRRGLNTEAFF. The CDR3 coding sequence is TGTGCCAGCAGCCCCCGTAGGGGGTTGAACACTGAAGCTTTCTTT.

The CDR3 spells CAISAATNEKLFF. CDR3 nucleotides: TGTGCCATCAGCGCAGCAACTAATGAAAAACTGTTTTTT. The chain carries TRBV10-3 and TRBJ1-4; no definite D call. V was shortened by 6 bases and J by 0 bases, with 5 bases between the two germline ends. Germline V gene lookup returns CDR1 ENHRY and CDR2 SYGVKD. The length of the CDR3 is 13 residues.

This chain links TRBV28 with TRBJ1-5, with 11 bases that match TRBD1. Trimming took 5 bases from V and 7 from J; bases not matched to a gene: 10. This CDR3 spans 16 amino acids. Germline loops: CDR1 MDHEN, CDR2 SYDVKM. CDR3 sequence: CASSPPGTGGHQPQHF. In DNA form, the CDR3 reads TGTGCCAGCAGTCCCCCCGGGACAGGGGGGCACCAGCCCCAGCATTTT.

A few counts support this clone. This rearrangement joins TRBV7-8 to TRBJ2-2, with a weak D call TRBD2 (5 bases). The CDR3 runs to 16 residues. CDR1 SGHVS and CDR2 FQNEAQ come from the germline V gene. Trimming left V 8 bases short and J 0 bases short, with 16 bases between. Written as DNA, the CDR3 is TGTGCCAGCGGACGCACTAGGTCCGCGAACACCGGGGAGCTGTTTTTT. As protein: CASGRTRSANTGELFF.

CDR3 region: CASTPRDRGTSGSYEQYF. CDR3 bases: TGTGCCAGCACCCCACGGGACAGGGGTACTAGCGGATCCTACGAGCAGTACTTC. The V and J genes are TRBV7-8 and TRBJ2-7, with 10 nucleotides matching TRBD1. The CDR3 length is 18 residues. The germline CDR1 and CDR2 sequences are SGHVS and FQNEAQ. J gave up 1 base and V 7 bases, and 16 bases lay outside the gene matches. The full variable domain, completed using reference TRBV7-8 and TRBJ2-7, is GAGVSQSPRYKVAKRGQDVALRCDPISGHVSLFWYQQALGQGPEFLTYFQNEAQLDKSGLPSDRFFAERPEGSVSTLKIQRTQQEDSAVYLCASTPRDRGTSGSYEQYFGPGTRLTVT.

The J gene is TRBJ1-5, the V gene TRBV6-5, with a possible D match to TRBD1 (5 bases). Germline-derived CDR1 and CDR2 are MNHEY and SVGAGI. V was shortened by 2 bases and J by 3 bases, with 11 bases between the two germline ends. The CDR3 has 15 amino acids. CDR3 nucleotide sequence: TGTGCCAGCAGTTACGCAGCAGGGTACAATCAGCCCCAGCATTTT. Amino acids: CASSYAAGYNQPQHF.

This clone has just one count. The chain has TRBV15 and TRBJ2-3, with a possible D match to TRBD2 (5 bases). There are 14 residues in the CDR3. From germline, CDR1 is LNHNV and CDR2 YYDKDF (reference sequence). V was trimmed by 3 bases and J by 0 bases, leaving 7 bases between them. DNA of the CDR3: TGTGCCACCAGCAGGGGAGAGAGCACAGATACGCAGTATTTT. Residues: CATSRGESTDTQYF.

This clone was counted once. The chain recombines TRBV11-2 with TRBJ2-1; D might be TRBD2 (6 bases). The germline V and J ends were trimmed by 1 base and 10 bases, with 14 bases remaining between them. The CDR3 extends over 14 amino acids. Germline lookup yields CDR1 SGHAT and CDR2 FQNNGV. The CDR3 reads CASSLGDGGLEQFF. For the CDR3, the DNA is TGTGCCAGCAGCTTAGGGGACGGAGGGTTAGAGCAGTTCTTC. The complete variable domain, with remaining parts taken from reference TRBV11-2 and TRBJ2-1, reads EAGVAQSPRYKIIEKRQSVAFWCNPISGHATLYWYQQILGQGPKLLIQFQNNGVVDDSQLPKDRFSAERLKGVDSTLKIQPAKLEDSAVYLCASSLGDGGLEQFFGPGTRLTVL.

Only one count was recorded for this clone. The CDR3 reads CASSPGGVAGVYNEQFF. CDR3 sequence (DNA): TGCGCCAGCAGCCCCGGGGGGGTAGCGGGGGTTTACAATGAGCAGTTCTTC. The gene calls are TRBV4-1 and TRBJ2-1; 9 bases are shared with TRBD2. V shed 4 bases and J 4 bases; nucleotides not matched to a gene: 11. This CDR3 comprises 17 residues. Germline V gene data show CDR1 as MGHRA and CDR2 as YSYEKL.